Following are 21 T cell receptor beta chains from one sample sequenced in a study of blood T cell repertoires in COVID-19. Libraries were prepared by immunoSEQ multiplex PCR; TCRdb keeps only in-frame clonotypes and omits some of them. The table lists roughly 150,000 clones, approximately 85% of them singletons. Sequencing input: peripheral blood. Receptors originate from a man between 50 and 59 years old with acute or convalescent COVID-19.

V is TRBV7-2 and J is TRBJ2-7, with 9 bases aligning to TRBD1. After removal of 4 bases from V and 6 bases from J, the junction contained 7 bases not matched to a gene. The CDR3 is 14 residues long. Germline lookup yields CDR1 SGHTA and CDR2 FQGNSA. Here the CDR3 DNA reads TGTGCCAGCAGCTCCGGACAGGGGACAACCGAGCAGTACTTC. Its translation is CASSSGQGTTEQYF.

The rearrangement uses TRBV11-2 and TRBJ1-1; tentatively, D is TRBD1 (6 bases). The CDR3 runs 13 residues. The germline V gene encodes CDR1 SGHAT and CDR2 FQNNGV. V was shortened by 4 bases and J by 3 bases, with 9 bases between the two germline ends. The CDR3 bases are TGTGCCAGCAGCTCACAGGGCGACACTGAAGCTTTCTTT. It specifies CASSSQGDTEAFF.

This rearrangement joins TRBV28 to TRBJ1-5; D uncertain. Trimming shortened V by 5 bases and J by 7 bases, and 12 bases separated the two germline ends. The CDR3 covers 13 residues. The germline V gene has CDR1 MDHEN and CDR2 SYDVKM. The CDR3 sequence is CASSRTGIQPQHF. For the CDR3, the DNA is TGTGCCAGCAGTAGAACGGGAATACAGCCCCAGCATTTT.

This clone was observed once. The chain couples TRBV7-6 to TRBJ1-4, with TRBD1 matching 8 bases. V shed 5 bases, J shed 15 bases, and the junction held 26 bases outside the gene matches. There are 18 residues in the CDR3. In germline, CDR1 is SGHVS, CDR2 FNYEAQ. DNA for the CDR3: TGTGCCAGCAGCCCCAAACGGGGACAGGCGTGGTGGGCGTTTGTTGTGTTTTTT. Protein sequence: CASSPKRGQAWWAFVVFF.

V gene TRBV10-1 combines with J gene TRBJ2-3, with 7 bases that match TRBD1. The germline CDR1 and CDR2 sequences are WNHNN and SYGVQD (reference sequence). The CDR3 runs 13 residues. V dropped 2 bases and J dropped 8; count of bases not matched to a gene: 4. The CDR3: CASSEGQVSTQYF. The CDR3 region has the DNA TGCGCCAGCAGTGAGGGACAGGTGTCTACGCAGTATTTT.

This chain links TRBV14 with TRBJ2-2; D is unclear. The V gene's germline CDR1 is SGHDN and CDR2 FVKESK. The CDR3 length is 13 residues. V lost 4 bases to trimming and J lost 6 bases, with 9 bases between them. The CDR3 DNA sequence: TGTGCCAGCAGCCTACGGAGCTCCGGGGAGCTGTTTTTT. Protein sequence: CASSLRSSGELFF.

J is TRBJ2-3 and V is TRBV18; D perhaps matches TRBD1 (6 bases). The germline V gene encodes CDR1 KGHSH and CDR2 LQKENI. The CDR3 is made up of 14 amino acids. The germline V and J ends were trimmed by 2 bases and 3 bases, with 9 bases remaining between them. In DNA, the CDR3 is TGTGCCAGCTCACCAGGGGGCAGGACAGATACGCAGTATTTT. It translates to CASSPGGRTDTQYF.

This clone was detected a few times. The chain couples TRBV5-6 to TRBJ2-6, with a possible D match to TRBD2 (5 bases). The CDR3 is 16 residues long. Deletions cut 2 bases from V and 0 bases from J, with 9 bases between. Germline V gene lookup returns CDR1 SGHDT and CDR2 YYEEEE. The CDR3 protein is CASSFVGSSGANVLTF. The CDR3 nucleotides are TGTGCCAGCAGCTTTGTTGGGAGCTCTGGGGCCAACGTCCTGACTTTC.

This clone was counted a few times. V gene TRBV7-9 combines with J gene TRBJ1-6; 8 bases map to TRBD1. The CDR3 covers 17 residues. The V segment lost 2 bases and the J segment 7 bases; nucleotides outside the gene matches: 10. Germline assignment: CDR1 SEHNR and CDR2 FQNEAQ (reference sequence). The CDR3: CASSLTDRAGQNSPLHF. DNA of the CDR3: TGTGCCAGCAGCTTAACGGACAGGGCAGGACAGAATTCACCCCTCCACTTT.

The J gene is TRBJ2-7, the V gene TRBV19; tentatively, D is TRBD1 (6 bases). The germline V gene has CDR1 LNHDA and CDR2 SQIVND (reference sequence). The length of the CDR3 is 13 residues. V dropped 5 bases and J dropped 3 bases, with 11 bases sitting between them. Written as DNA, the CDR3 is TGTGCCAGTAGTGGCAGGGGCCACTACGAGCAGTACTTC. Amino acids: CASSGRGHYEQYF.

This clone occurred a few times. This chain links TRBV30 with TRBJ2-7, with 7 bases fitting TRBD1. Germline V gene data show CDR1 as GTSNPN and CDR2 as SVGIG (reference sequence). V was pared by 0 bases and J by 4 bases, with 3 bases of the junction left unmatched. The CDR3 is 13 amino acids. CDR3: CAWSVIQGYEQYF. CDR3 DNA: TGTGCCTGGAGTGTTATACAGGGGTACGAGCAGTACTTC. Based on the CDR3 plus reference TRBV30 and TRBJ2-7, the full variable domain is SQTIHQWPATLVQPVGSPLSLECTVEGTSNPNLYWYRQAAGRGLQLLFYSVGIGQISSEVPQNLSASRPQDRQFILSSKKLLLSDSGFYLCAWSVIQGYEQYFGPGTRLTVT.

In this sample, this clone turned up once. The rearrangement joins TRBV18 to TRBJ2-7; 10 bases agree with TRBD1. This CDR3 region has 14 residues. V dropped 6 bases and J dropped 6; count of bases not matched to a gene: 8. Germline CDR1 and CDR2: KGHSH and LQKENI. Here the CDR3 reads CASSPGTGVPEQYF. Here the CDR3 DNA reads TGTGCCAGCTCCCCCGGGACAGGGGTCCCCGAGCAGTACTTC.

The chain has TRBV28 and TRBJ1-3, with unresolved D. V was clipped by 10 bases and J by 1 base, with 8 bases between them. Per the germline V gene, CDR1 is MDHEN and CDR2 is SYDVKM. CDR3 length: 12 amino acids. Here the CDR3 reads CATITSGNTIYF. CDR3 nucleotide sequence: TGTGCCACCATTACTTCTGGAAACACCATATATTTT.

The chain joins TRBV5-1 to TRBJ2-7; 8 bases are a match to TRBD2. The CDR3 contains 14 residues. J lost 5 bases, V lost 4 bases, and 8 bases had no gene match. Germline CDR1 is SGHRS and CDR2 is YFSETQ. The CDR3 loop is CASSLGGALDEQYF. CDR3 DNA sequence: TGCGCCAGCAGCCTCGGGGGGGCCCTCGACGAGCAGTACTTC.

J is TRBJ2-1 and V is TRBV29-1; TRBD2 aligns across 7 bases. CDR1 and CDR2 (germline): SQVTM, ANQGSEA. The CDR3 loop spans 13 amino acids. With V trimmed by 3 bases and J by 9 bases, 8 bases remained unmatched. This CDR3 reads CSVEWRERVEQFF. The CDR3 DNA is TGCAGCGTTGAGTGGCGGGAGCGGGTTGAGCAGTTCTTC.

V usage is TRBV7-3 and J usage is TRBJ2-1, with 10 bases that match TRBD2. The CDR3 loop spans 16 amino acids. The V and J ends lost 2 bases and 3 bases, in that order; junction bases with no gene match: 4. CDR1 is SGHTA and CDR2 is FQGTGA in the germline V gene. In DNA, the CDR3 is TGTGCCAGCAGCTTATTGGGACTAGCGCTCTACAATGAGCAGTTCTTC. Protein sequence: CASSLLGLALYNEQFF.

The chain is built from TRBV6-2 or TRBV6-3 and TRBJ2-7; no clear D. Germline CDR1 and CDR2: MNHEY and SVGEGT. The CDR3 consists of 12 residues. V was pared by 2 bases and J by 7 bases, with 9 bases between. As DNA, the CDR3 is TGTGCCAGCAGTTACCGGCTAGAGGAGCAGTACTTC. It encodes CASSYRLEEQYF.

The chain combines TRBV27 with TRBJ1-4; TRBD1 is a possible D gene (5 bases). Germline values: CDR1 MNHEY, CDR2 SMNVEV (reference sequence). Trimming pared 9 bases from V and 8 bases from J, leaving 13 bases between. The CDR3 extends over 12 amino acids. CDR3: CASSPGREKLFF. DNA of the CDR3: TGTGCCAGTAGCCCAGGGAGGGAAAAACTGTTTTTT.

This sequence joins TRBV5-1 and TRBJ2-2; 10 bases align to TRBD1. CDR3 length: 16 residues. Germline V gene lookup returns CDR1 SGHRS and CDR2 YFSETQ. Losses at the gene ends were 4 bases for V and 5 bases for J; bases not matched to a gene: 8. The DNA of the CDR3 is TGCGCCAGCAGCGCCTGGACAGGGGGAGAAACCGGGGAGCTGTTTTTT. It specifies CASSAWTGGETGELFF.

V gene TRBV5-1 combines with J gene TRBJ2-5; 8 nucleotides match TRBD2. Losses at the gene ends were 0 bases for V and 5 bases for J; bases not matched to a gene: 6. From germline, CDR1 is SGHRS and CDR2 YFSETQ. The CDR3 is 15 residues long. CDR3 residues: CASSLVGGAGETQYF. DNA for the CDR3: TGCGCCAGCAGCTTGGTCGGGGGGGCCGGGGAGACCCAGTACTTC.

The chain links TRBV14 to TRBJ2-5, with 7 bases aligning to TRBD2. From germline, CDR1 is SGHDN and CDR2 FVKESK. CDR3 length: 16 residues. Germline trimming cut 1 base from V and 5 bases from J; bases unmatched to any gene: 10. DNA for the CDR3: TGTGCCAGCAGCCAAGGTTGGGGGAGGGCCAGCGAGACCCAGTACTTC. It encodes CASSQGWGRASETQYF.